This T cell receptor beta chain emerged from a study of OX40 agonist ivuxolimab in advanced cancers. Whole-study results and caveats: In the 0.1 to 3.0 mg/kg range, CD4+ and CD8+ blood T cells had expanded clonally by week 6.

Per germline, CDR1 SGHKS and CDR2 YYEKEE (reference sequence). The CDR3 is made up of 14 amino acids. The V and J ends lost 2 bases and 5 bases, in that order; junction bases with no gene match: 4. The protocol was immunoSEQ multiplex PCR, while the TCRdb copy is restricted to in-frame clones and leaves out a portion. The sample shows roughly 120,000 clones, under 95% of them seen only once. A remark on this clone: Its antigen is still unknown.

The TCR was taken from an adult with an advanced solid tumor such as melanoma, head and neck, liver or kidney cancer. The rearrangement links TRBV5-5 to TRBJ2-1, with TRBD1 matching over 7 bases. Material: CD4+ or CD8+ T cells sorted from blood, obtained in a trial of the OX40 agonist ivuxolimab. Here the CDR3 DNA reads TGTGCCAGCAGCTTATCCGGGACAGACAATGAGCAGTTCTTC. It encodes CASSLSGTDNEQFF.